This T cell receptor beta chain was observed in a study of blood T cells in healthy people across ages. General observations from the study: The unsorted PBMCs prevented any conclusive comparison of naive versus antigen-experienced cells. It was the long-lived donors that had more naive CD4+ cells and higher diversity than aged donors.

In the case of this clonotype: The antigen is not known.

A sample-barcoded 5' primer and a J-beta primer mix were used in a second PCR of about 7 to 12 cycles. TCRdb re-called the 5' RACE reads with MiXCR, one entry per CDR3 protein. Among 660,000 or so distinct CDR3 sequences listed, approximately 59% were seen once. The ends lost 5 bases at V and 4 bases at J; junction bases unmatched: 8. CDR1 and CDR2 (germline): SGHTA, FQGNSA. This CDR3 has 16 amino acids. The chain recombines TRBV7-2 with TRBJ1-6; TRBD1 matches 7 bases. The clonotype comes from a man aged 55 to 69 in good health. Sequenced material: blood. CDR3 sequence (DNA): TGTGCCAGCAGCCCAAGCGGGACAGCTTATAATTCACCCCTCCACTTT. As protein: CASSPSGTAYNSPLHF.